The T cell receptor beta chain described here comes from a study of cytomegalovirus exposure and HLA in healthy donors. Background on the study: The study's early data release held about 77 million unique TCRs from HLA-typed donors.

The PCR contained 60 Vbeta and 13 Jbeta primers. Only in-frame clones appear in the TCRdb table, and some are missing; sequencing was by immunoSEQ multiplex PCR. This sample yields roughly 140,000 clones, of which approximately 80% are seen a single time; 2% to 3% belongs to the top ten. This clone has a single count. The origin of this receptor is a boy aged 2 to 9 in good health and CMV-seronegative. Sequencing was done on a sample of PBMCs.

The CDR3 is CASSDRTRLYNEQFF. CDR3 nucleotides: TGTGCCAGCAGCGACCGGACTCGCCTCTACAATGAGCAGTTCTTC. This chain joins TRBV9 and TRBJ2-1, with D possibly TRBD2 on 5 matching bases. Trimming cost V 3 bases and J 3 bases, with 13 bases left between them. The CDR3 has 15 residues. Per germline, CDR1 SGDLS and CDR2 YYNGEE.